Listed here is a single T cell receptor beta chain. There is no known antigen for this receptor. Base-call qualities are not available, and no considerably larger clone is one nucleotide away. This specimen includes other DNA sequences encoding the same CDR3. TCRbeta CDR3 regions were amplified from genomic DNA using the immunoSEQ Assay, a bias-controlled multiplex PCR. The study's own analysis went as follows. Within the assay, amplification of reference gene primers was used to estimate how many nucleated cells each sample contained. To quantify the absolute abundance of each unique TCRbeta CDR3 rearrangement, sequence reads were collapsed and filtered. For each sample, productive Simpson clonality was calculated by taking the square root of Simpson's diversity index across productive rearrangements. In TCRdb, the immuneACCESS table is reduced to in-frame sequences with V and J assigned. These tables do not hold every clone; where another copy was compared, an unresolved V gene accounts for under half, and the others remain unexplained. V and J calls and clone size come straight from that table; D and trimming were deduced from the DNA. The sample profile shows about 170,000 clones; less than 85% of them were found once. The ten largest clonotypes hold about 10% of the sample.

The germline V gene yields SGHRS for CDR1 and YFSETQ for CDR2. The CDR3 spans 14 residues, from the cysteine through the phenylalanine. The only DNA kept is the CDR3, 42 bases in frame from the first base. V is reduced by 0 bases and J by 2 bases, leaving a spacing of 9 bases between them. These data come from a study of blood T cell repertoires in COVID-19 (dated by TCRdb to 2020 to 2021). For context, the study as a whole: Collaborator samples came from the United States, Italy and Spain and covered acute and convalescent phases of COVID-19. The material from the prospective study consisted of cDNA or gDNA derived from T cells, B-cell-depleted T cells, or PBMCs. The dataset comprised deeply sampled blood TCRbeta repertoires from subjects exposed to, actively infected with, or recovered from COVID-19. The repertoires were released in a freely available public database intended as a resource for research on the immune response to SARS-CoV-2. The samples were drawn from two sources: the first 160 participants of the ongoing ImmuneRACE study, and 1,200 or so subjects contributed by 6 global collaborators. Nearly every sample came with metadata listing a de-identified subject ID, COVID-19 status, age in years and sex. Where HLA class I and class II types were available, the types were taken from metadata supplied by the sample provider, not from assay-based typing.

Collaborating institutions collected whole blood in K2EDTA tubes following their own protocols. Collaborator samples were shipped for TCRbeta analysis as frozen whole blood, isolated PBMCs, or DNA extracted from either sample type. Study-level results and caveats: The amount of clinical and demographic metadata varied by source and participant and was provided uncurated.

Sample: peripheral blood. The receptor was isolated from a woman older than 75 with active or convalescent COVID-19. The V gene is TRBV5-1 and the J gene is TRBJ2-7, with TRBD2 tentatively as D gene (5 bases match). For the CDR3, the sequence is CASSLVPGTYEQYF. Read as DNA, the sequence is TGCGCCAGCAGCTTGGTCCCGGGGACCTACGAGCAGTACTTC.